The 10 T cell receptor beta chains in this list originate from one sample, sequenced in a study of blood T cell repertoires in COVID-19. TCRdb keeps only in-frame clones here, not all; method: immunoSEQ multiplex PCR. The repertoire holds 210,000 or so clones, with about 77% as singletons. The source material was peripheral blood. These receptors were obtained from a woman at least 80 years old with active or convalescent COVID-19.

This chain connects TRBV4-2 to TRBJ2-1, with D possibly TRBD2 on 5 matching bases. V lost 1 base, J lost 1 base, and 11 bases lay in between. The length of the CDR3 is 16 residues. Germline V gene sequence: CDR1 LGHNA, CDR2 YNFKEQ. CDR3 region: CASSQGNSESYNEQFF. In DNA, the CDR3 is TGTGCCAGCAGCCAAGGTAATAGCGAATCCTACAATGAGCAGTTCTTC.

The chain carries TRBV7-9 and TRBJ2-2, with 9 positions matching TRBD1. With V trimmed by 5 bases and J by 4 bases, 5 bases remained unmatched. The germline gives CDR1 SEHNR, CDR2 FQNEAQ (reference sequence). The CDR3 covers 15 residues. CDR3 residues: CASSRDRAGTGELFF. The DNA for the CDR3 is TGTGCCAGCAGCCGGGACAGGGCAGGCACCGGGGAGCTGTTTTTT.

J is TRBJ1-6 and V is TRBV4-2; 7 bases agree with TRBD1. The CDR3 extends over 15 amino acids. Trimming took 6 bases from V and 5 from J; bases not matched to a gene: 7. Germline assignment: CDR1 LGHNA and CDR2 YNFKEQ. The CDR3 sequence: CASRKGTDNNSPLHF. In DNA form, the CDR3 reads TGTGCCAGCAGGAAAGGGACAGACAATAATTCACCCCTCCACTTT.

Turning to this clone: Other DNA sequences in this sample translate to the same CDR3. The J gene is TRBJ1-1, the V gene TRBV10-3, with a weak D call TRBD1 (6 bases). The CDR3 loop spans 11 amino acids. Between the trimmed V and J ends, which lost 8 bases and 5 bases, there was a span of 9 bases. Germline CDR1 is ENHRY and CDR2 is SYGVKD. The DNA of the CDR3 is TGTGCCATCTCTAGGGGGACTGAAGCTTTCTTT. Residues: CAISRGTEAFF.

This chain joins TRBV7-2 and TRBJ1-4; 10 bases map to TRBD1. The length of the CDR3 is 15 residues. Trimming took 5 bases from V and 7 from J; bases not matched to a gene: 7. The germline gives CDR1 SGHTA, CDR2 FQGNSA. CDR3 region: CASSTGTGEGEKLFF. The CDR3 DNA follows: TGTGCCAGCAGCACCGGGACAGGGGAAGGTGAAAAACTGTTTTTT.

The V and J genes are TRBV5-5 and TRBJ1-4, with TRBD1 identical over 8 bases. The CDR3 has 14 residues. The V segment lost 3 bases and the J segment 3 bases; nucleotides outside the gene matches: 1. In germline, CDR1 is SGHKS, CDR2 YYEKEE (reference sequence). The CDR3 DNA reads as TGTGCCAGCAGCTGGGGACAGGCTAATGAAAAACTGTTTTTT. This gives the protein CASSWGQANEKLFF. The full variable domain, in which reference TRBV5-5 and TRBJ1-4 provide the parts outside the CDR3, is DAGVTQSPTHLIKTRGQQVTLRCSPISGHKSVSWYQQVLGQGPQFIFQYYEKEERGRGNFPDRFSARQFPNYSSELNVNALLLGDSALYLCASSWGQANEKLFFGSGTQLSVL.

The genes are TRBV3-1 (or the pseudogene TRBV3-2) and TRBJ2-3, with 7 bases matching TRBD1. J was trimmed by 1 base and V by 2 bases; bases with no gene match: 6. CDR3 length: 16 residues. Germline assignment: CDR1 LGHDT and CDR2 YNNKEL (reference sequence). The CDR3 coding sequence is TGTGCCAGCAGCCAACCGACAGGGCGAGGCACAGATACGCAGTATTTT. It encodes CASSQPTGRGTDTQYF.

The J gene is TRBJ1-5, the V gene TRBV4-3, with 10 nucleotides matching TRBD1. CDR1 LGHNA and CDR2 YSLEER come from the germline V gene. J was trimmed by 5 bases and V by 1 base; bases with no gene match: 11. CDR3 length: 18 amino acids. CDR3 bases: TGCGCCAGCAGCCAAGTGTGGGACAGGGGACTCAGGGATCAGCCCCAGCATTTT. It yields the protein CASSQVWDRGLRDQPQHF.

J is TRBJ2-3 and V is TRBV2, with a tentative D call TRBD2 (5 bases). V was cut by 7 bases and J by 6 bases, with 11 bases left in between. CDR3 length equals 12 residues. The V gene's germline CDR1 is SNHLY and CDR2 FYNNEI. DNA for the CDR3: TGTGCCAGCACCCGAGGCGGGGATACGCAGTATTTT. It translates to CASTRGGDTQYF.

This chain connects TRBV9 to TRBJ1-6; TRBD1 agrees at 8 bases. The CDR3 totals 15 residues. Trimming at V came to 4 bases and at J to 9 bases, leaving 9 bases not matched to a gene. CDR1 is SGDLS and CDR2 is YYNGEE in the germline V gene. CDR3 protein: CASSLSGQGSSPLHF. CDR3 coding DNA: TGTGCCAGCAGCCTATCCGGACAGGGCAGTTCACCCCTCCACTTT. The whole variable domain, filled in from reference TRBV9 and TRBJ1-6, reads DSGVTQTPKHLITATGQRVTLRCSPRSGDLSVYWYQQSLDQGLQFLIQYYNGEERAKGNILERFSAQQFPDLHSELNLSSLELGDSALYFCASSLSGQGSSPLHFGNGTRLTVT.